The source of this T cell receptor beta chain is a study of shared clonotypes between healthy human individuals (dated by TCRdb to 2020 to 2021). For the wider study: Three men and a couple of women, aged 18 to 49 years, made up the cohort. For each donor, three plates each were used for CD4 naive and CD4 memory, two plates were used for CD8 naive, and one plate was used for CD8 memory. To estimate repertoire size and how much clonotype sharing occurs between individuals, the study deeply sequenced the blood TCR repertoires of about five healthy adults. Different laboratories and diverse techniques were used to prepare libraries and sequence TCR repertoires, to increase sequencing depth and limit assay-specific biases. Per donor, leukapheresis produced somewhere between about 0.94 and 9.5 billion PBMCs.

The donors were healthy, HIV-negative adults with no recently reported acute infections or vaccinations. All donors were Caucasian adults living in Nashville, Tennessee, USA. CD8 memory samples consisted of magnetically selected CD45RO+ cells combined with CCR7-negative CD45RA+ effector memory (TemRA) cells. Blood was collected by leukapheresis, and PBMCs were isolated by Ficoll-Histopaque density gradient centrifugation and then cryopreserved in liquid nitrogen vapor phase. Analytical flow cytometry was used to check the purity and quantity of every magnetically sorted T cell population. From each sorted fraction, genomic DNA was isolated and quantified by UV absorbance on a Nanodrop 2000c. Using the deep immunoSEQ assay, TCR CDR3 regions were amplified from genomic DNA by multiplex PCR. Extracted genomic DNA from each cell subset was spread evenly across all wells of several immunoSEQ 96-well plates, with each plate serving as a replicate. For sorted subsets, around 0.2 ug genomic DNA, equal to some 28,000 T cell genomes, was loaded into each replicate PCR. Purified libraries were quantified with a Qubit 3.0 fluorometer, sized on a Bioanalyzer 2100, and re-quantified with the KAPA Library Quantification kit. A separate single-read 150-cycle Illumina NextSeq 550 flow cell was used to sequence each immunoSEQ 96-well plate. Turning to the authors' computational methods: Because only junctional sequences without quality scores were contained in the immunoSEQ output, filtering matching that applied to full-length reads could not be performed. To assign V/J genes and CDR3, sequences were annotated against IMGT germline references using PyIR, a Python wrapper for IgBLAST v1.9. Any read was removed if the V/J assignment was weak (E-value above 1e-6), the CDR3 was missing, or the read contained stop codons, out-of-frame junctions, or ambiguous translated residues. V3J clonotypes were defined by identical inferred V gene, J gene, and CDR3 amino acid sequence. Percentage overlap between repertoires was calculated by dividing the number of shared unique clonotypes by the size of the smaller repertoire. Three approaches were used to assess repertoire richness: RTK rarefaction, the Chao1 estimator, and Recon v2.1 estimates of unobserved clonotypes. OLGA was used to compute generation probabilities for all TCRbeta clonotypes that the gDNA method yielded from a few donors. What TCRdb holds here is the immuneACCESS table cut down to in-frame rearrangements. Part of the clones is not present; checked against another copy, under half of the missing clones reflect an unresolved V gene, and the others are unexplained. The V and J calls and clone size are taken from that table; D and trimming were inferred from the DNA. This sample lists a few hundred thousand clones; roughly 84% were detected once. The leading ten clones occupy around 15% of the sample.

Turning to this clone: Its antigen target is currently unknown. Qualities for individual bases were not recorded, and no much larger clone is one base off.

The CDR3 sequence holds 15 residues, the cysteine and phenylalanine included. CDR3 DNA only is kept here, 45 bases in frame from base 1. CDR1 and CDR2 (MNHNS, SASEGT) derive from the germline V gene. The germline ends are 16 bases apart after V is trimmed by 7 bases and J by 2 bases. The investigation overall reported the following: Sampling was restricted to blood, and TCR repertoires in tissue are likely to differ from TCR repertoires in blood. Pairwise subsampling led to the expectation that sequencing depth would affect the degree of clonotype sharing among donors. Even with the large sequencing depth, rarefaction of the sorted-subset datasets indicated that sequencing was incomplete. Sharing across a handful of donors was observed for about 4.8% of naive CD4, 3% to 4% of naive CD8, over 2% of memory CD4, and about 0.4% of memory CD8 clonotypes. Compared with non-shared clonotypes, clonotypes shared by all four sorted-subset donors had higher generation probabilities. Because the study included a small number of donors, the genetic and exposure-history diversity represented was limited. Estimated clonotype richness was generally larger for naive than for memory subsets.

The origin of this receptor is a man younger than 35 in good health. The V gene is TRBV6-1 and the J gene is TRBJ2-3; TRBD1 is a possible D gene, resting on 5 matching bases. The sequenced material came from memory CD8+ T cells sorted from blood. Read against the paper, the sample's cell subset or site label means: CD45RO+ cells pooled with CCR7-negative TemRA cells. The DNA reads as follows: TGTGCCAGCACACTCCAGGGAATTTACACAGATACGCAGTATTTT. This translates into CASTLQGIYTDTQYF.